This T cell receptor beta chain was recorded in a study of T cell responses to AZD1222 COVID-19 vaccine. On the study more broadly: Analyses pooled second doses at about 4 or about 12 weeks. Findings and limits, study-wide: The study sampled repertoires only after the peak T cell response. In a largely white British group with more females than males, clonal diversity was possibly underestimated.

With regard to this clone: Its antigen is currently unknown.

V was cut by 7 bases and J by 7 bases, with 16 bases left in between. Germline-derived CDR1 and CDR2 are SQVTM and ANQGSEA. The CDR3 contains 12 residues. The assay was immunoSEQ multiplex PCR, and TCRdb's table has in-frame clones only and misses some. The table records over 100,000 clones, over 70% of them present only once. This rearrangement joins TRBV29-1 to TRBJ1-1; TRBD1 is a possible D gene (5 bases). Sample: peripheral blood, taken on day 0 of AZD1222 vaccination. This receptor was taken from an adult in good health. CDR3 nucleotides: TGCAGCGCAGAGAGGGGAGGAGTTGAAGCTTTCTTT. It translates to CSAERGGVEAFF.